Below, one T cell receptor beta chain is given with its context. The data were obtained in a study of blood T cell repertoires in COVID-19. Across the whole study: Samples of COVID-19 (acute and convalescent) were obtained from the United States, Italy and Spain. PBMCs, B-cell-depleted T cells, or T cells provided the cDNA or gDNA that made up the material.

Per the study methods: Cell counts per sample came from amplifying reference gene primers. Measured with immunoSEQ multiplex PCR; TCRdb has only the in-frame clones, and not every one. V and J calls and clone size are copied from that table; D and trimming were computed from the DNA. This repertoire shows 270,000 or so clones, about 85% found once; its top ten account for about an eighth. CDR3 size: 16 residues. Trimming at V came to 3 bases and at J to 3 bases, leaving 6 bases not matched to a gene. Per germline, CDR1 SGDLS and CDR2 YYNGEE. The chain combines TRBV9 with TRBJ2-1; 10 bases are a match to TRBD2. Sample: peripheral blood. The sequence came from a human donor in a cohort sampled during active COVID-19. The CDR3 coding sequence is TGTGCCAGCAGCGAAGGACTAGCGGAGTTCTACAATGAGCAGTTCTTC. Protein sequence: CASSEGLAEFYNEQFF. The entire variable domain, with the rest obtained from reference TRBV9 and TRBJ2-1, is as follows: DSGVTQTPKHLITATGQRVTLRCSPRSGDLSVYWYQQSLDQGLQFLIQYYNGEERAKGNILERFSAQQFPDLHSELNLSSLELGDSALYFCASSEGLAEFYNEQFFGPGTRLTVL.